This entry is about one T cell receptor (beta chain). There is no known antigen for this receptor. There are no base qualities to consult, and no much larger clone falls within one base. The protocol used for the library was PCR. The listed sequencing device is Illumina HiSeq 4000. High-throughput sequencing was used to profile the TCR beta-chain CDR3 region of each patient. In the original analysis: CDR3 differences across clinicopathological groups were used to build a classifier for discriminating distant-metastatic papillary thyroid cancer patients. To measure repertoire diversity the researchers used the Shannon index, while the Morisita-Horn index served to gauge how similar the tumor and blood repertoires were. TCRdb passed the public sequencing reads through fastp at Q25 and MiXCR, retaining productive beta sequences. The V and J calls were determined by TCRdb, not by the authors. This sample comprises around 23,000 clones, less than 25% of them detected only once. The ten largest clones add up to about 25% of the sample.

This entry belongs to a study of metastatic and nonmetastatic thyroid tumors (dated by TCRdb to about 2020). A note on the overall study: For patients with malignant and with benign thyroid disease, the researchers compared repertoires between peripheral blood samples and tumor or nodule tissue samples. What the work shows at the level of the full study, not this receptor alone: TCR beta diversity was reported as significantly higher in malignant tumors than in benign nodules, in both blood and tumor samples.

No treatment had been received by any patient before thyroid surgery. Patient clinical samples collected from the early 2010s to the late 2010s were retrospectively analysed using T-cell receptor beta sequencing. V lost 5 bases and J lost 2 bases, and the count of bases not matched to a germline gene is 8. The CDR3 covers 16 residues, taking in both the cysteine and the phenylalanine. The only DNA kept is the CDR3, 48 bases in frame from the first base. As encoded in the germline V gene, CDR1 is SGHAT while CDR2 is FQNNGV. The sequence joins TRBV11-2 to TRBJ2-7; 11 nucleotides in the junction match TRBD2. This clonotype was obtained from a male donor with papillary thyroid cancer or a benign thyroid nodule (not recorded which). Some clones in this sample may be carry-over from other donors' samples. Specimen: blood. DNA sequence: TGTGCCAGCAGCGCACACCCACTAGCGGGAGCCTACGAGCAGTACTTC. Translated, it gives CASSAHPLAGAYEQYF.